The clone carrying this T cell receptor (beta chain) was counted at least ten times. The V gene lost 0 bases and the J gene lost 6 bases, with 16 bases spanning the gap. The CDR3 spans 16 residues. Germline V gene sequence: CDR1 MNHEY, CDR2 SVGAGI. Library construction involved attaching unique molecular identifiers to individual cDNA molecules, which allowed quantitative, reproducible TCR counting. Authors' processing steps: With a range of about 23,224 to 700,000, the median per sample was 95,638 TCRs. TCRdb ran MiXCR on the reads and lists one entry per CDR3 protein. The V and J calls and clone size are TCRdb's, not the authors'. The data contain more than 100,000 distinct CDR3 sequences, around 8.5% of them singletons. Unseparated into fractions, whole blood served as the source from which total RNA was extracted. The sample comes from a study of human T cells and chemical hapten exposure.

Sequenced material: whole blood. The receptor comes from a human donor in good health. Some clones in this sample may be carry-over from other donors' samples. J is TRBJ2-3 and V is TRBV6-5; tentative D call: TRBD2 (5 bases). CDR3 coding DNA: TGTGCCAGCAGTTACTCGAAATCTAGCTCGTGGGATACGCAGTATTTT. Translated, it gives CASSYSKSSSWDTQYF.